One and the same sample provided the 32 T cell receptor beta chains below, sequenced in a study of cytotoxic CD8 clonotypes in ibrutinib-treated CLL listed by TCRdb under 2021. The receptor library was made with the immunoSEQ multiplex PCR assay. Held by TCRdb, this immuneACCESS table contains in-frame sequences only and omits some clones. Under half of the omission traces to an unresolved V gene where checked; the cause of the rest is unknown. The table for this sample lists fewer than 100,000 clones; roughly 77% of them were counted only once. The ten largest clones add up to approximately 4.4% of the sample. Interpreted using the paper, the time point label stands for: approximately twelve months on ibrutinib. The sequencing here drew on PBMCs, taken after 12 months of ibrutinib treatment. All receptors derive from a human donor with chronic lymphocytic leukemia.

V gene TRBV20-1 combines with J gene TRBJ2-7, with D uncertain. The length of the CDR3 is 10 residues. Trimming removed 6 bases from V and 6 bases from J, with 9 bases in between. Germline CDR1 and CDR2: DFQATT and SNEGSKA (reference sequence). CDR3 DNA: TGCAGTGCAAGATGGGGCGAGCAGTACTTC. Its translation: CSARWGEQYF.

The chain couples TRBV18 to TRBJ1-2, with 7 bases aligning to TRBD1. J lost 4 bases, V lost 6 bases, and 11 bases had no gene match. Germline lookup yields CDR1 KGHSH and CDR2 LQKENI. The CDR3 is 15 amino acids. In DNA, the CDR3 is TGTGCCAGCTCCCCCTCCCCGGGACAGTCCTATGGCTACACCTTC. Translated, it gives CASSPSPGQSYGYTF. The complete variable domain, with remaining parts taken from reference TRBV18 and TRBJ1-2, reads NAGVMQNPRHLVRRRGQEARLRCSPMKGHSHVYWYRQLPEEGLKFMVYLQKENIIDESGMPKERFSAEFPKEGPSILRIQQVVRGDSAAYFCASSPSPGQSYGYTFGSGTRLTVV.

There are a few counts of this clone. The chain is built from TRBV19 and TRBJ2-5, with D perhaps matching TRBD2 (5 bases). V was cut by 1 base and J by 5 bases, with 17 bases left in between. The length of the CDR3 is 16 residues. Germline CDR1 reads LNHDA; CDR2 reads SQIVND (reference sequence). The CDR3 bases are TGTGCCAGTAGTATAGCCCCCCGGGGTGCGCGGGAGACCCAGTACTTC. Its translation: CASSIAPRGARETQYF.

This clone appeared a single time. The chain links TRBV27 to TRBJ1-2; unclear D gene. Germline V gives CDR1 MNHEY, CDR2 SMNVEV (reference sequence). V was shortened by 1 base and J by 2 bases, with 8 bases between the two germline ends. This CDR3 spans 14 amino acids. In DNA, the CDR3 is TGTGCCAGCAGTTTATTGGCGGGGAACTATGGCTACACCTTC. It yields the protein CASSLLAGNYGYTF.

The chain employs TRBV18 and TRBJ2-1; D is unclear. This CDR3 contains 16 residues. CDR1 is KGHSH and CDR2 is LQKENI in the germline V gene. Trimming cost V 5 bases and J 2 bases, with 16 bases left between them. Here the CDR3 DNA reads TGTGCCAGCTCATCTCCATCCAGCGAGACCTACAATGAGCAGTTCTTC. It translates to CASSSPSSETYNEQFF.

This clone was seen more than once but under ten times. This chain links TRBV29-1 with TRBJ2-1; D is ambiguous. Germline V gene sequence: CDR1 SQVTM, CDR2 ANQGSEA. CDR3 length: 14 residues. V dropped 5 bases and J dropped 0 bases, with 11 bases sitting between them. CDR3 DNA: TGCAGCGTTAGGATCCCGAGCTCCTACAATGAGCAGTTCTTC. Amino acids: CSVRIPSSYNEQFF.

V gene TRBV28 combines with J gene TRBJ1-2; D remains unclear. Trimming took 2 bases from V and 13 from J, leaving 17 bases between them. Germline CDR1 and CDR2: MDHEN and SYDVKM. This CDR3 is 13 amino acids long. CDR3 in DNA: TGTGCCAGCAGTTTAGAGGTTAATGTTCTGGCCACCTTC. As protein: CASSLEVNVLATF.

This clone was counted many times. This chain connects TRBV13 to TRBJ2-2; no firm D call. The germline gives CDR1 PRHDT, CDR2 FYEKMQ (reference sequence). CDR3 length equals 14 residues. The V and J ends lost 4 bases and 4 bases respectively, with 10 bases between them. The CDR3 here is CASSSRRPTGELFF. The CDR3 DNA is TGTGCCAGCAGCTCTCGACGACCCACCGGGGAGCTGTTTTTT.

As regards this clone: One junction end disagrees with the germline gene, perhaps due to a read error. The gene calls are TRBV7-2 and TRBJ2-7; 13 positions agree with TRBD2. This CDR3 region has 15 residues. Germline loops: CDR1 SGHTA, CDR2 FQGNSA. CDR3 sequence (DNA): TGTGCCAGAAGCTCGGGACTAGCGGGACTCAACGAGCAGTACTTC. It specifies CARSSGLAGLNEQYF.

This sequence joins TRBV7-3 and TRBJ2-2, with 7 bases fitting TRBD2. Germline-derived CDR1 and CDR2 are SGHTA and FQGTGA. V was clipped by 0 bases and J by 6 bases; unmatched bases: 1. The CDR3 sequence is 14 residues long. The CDR3 nucleotides read TGTGCCAGCAGCTTAACGGCGGGGGCCGGGGAGCTGTTTTTT. This sequence encodes CASSLTAGAGELFF.

This clone appeared a single time. V gene TRBV7-6 combines with J gene TRBJ1-6; D call uncertain. The germline V gene encodes CDR1 SGHVS and CDR2 FNYEAQ. This CDR3 comprises 12 residues. V was trimmed by 5 bases and J by 7 bases, leaving 6 bases between them. The CDR3: CASSVPNSPLHF. The DNA for the CDR3 is TGTGCCAGCAGCGTGCCCAATTCACCCCTCCACTTT.

The chain combines TRBV27 with TRBJ2-5, with 8 bases matching TRBD2. CDR1 is MNHEY and CDR2 is SMNVEV in the germline V gene (reference sequence). CDR3 length: 14 amino acids. Unmatched junction bases numbered 8, after V lost 6 bases and J lost 5 bases. CDR3 DNA: TGTGCCAGCAGGGTGGGCCTAGCGGGCGAGACCCAGTACTTC. Protein product: CASRVGLAGETQYF.

This clone was seen a few times. V and J are TRBV6-1 and TRBJ1-6; TRBD1 is a possible D gene (6 bases). Trimming removed 8 bases from V and 8 bases from J, with 13 bases in between. This CDR3 contains 13 residues. Germline CDR1 reads MNHNS; CDR2 reads SASEGT. CDR3 nucleotides: TGTGCCAGCCGGGAGGGGGTACATTCACCCCTCCACTTT. Translation: CASREGVHSPLHF.

This rearrangement joins TRBV6-4 to TRBJ2-5, with D perhaps matching TRBD1 (6 bases). Trimming stripped 6 bases from V and 1 base from J, with 9 bases between. The CDR3 covers 13 residues. Germline CDR1 and CDR2: MRHNA and SNTAGT. CDR3 nucleotides: TGTGCCAGCAGCGGACAGCCCCAAGAGACCCAGTACTTC. Amino acids: CASSGQPQETQYF.

The J gene is TRBJ1-1, the V gene TRBV6-5; D gene unclear. This CDR3 comprises 13 residues. Germline CDR1 reads MNHEY; CDR2 reads SVGAGI. V shed 2 bases and J shed 4 bases, with 8 bases lying between them. The CDR3 DNA sequence: TGTGCCAGCAGTTACCGTAGGACCACTGAAGCTTTCTTT. Its translation: CASSYRRTTEAFF.

This clone showed up just once. The V gene is TRBV6-5, the J gene TRBJ2-1; 13 bases fit TRBD2. The CDR3 extends over 15 amino acids. V was clipped by 6 bases and J by 6 bases; unmatched bases: 5. The germline gives CDR1 MNHEY, CDR2 SVGAGI. The DNA of the CDR3 is TGTGCCAGCAGACGGACTAGCGGGAGTGGCAATGAGCAGTTCTTC. Translation: CASRRTSGSGNEQFF.

This rearrangement joins TRBV7-2 to TRBJ2-7; TRBD1 matches at 8 bases. The trim removed 5 bases at V and 5 bases at J, leaving 2 bases unmatched. The V gene's germline CDR1 is SGHTA and CDR2 FQGNSA. The CDR3 is 12 residues long. CDR3 bases: TGTGCCAGCAGCCAGGACAGGGACGAGCAGTACTTC. Translated, it gives CASSQDRDEQYF.

This chain connects TRBV4-2 to TRBJ2-7, with 10 bases aligning to TRBD2. Germline lookup yields CDR1 LGHNA and CDR2 YNFKEQ. J gave up 3 bases and V 4 bases, and 3 bases lay outside the gene matches. CDR3 size: 14 residues. The chain's CDR3 is CASSRGTSVYEQYF. The CDR3 DNA follows: TGTGCCAGCAGCCGGGGGACTAGCGTCTACGAGCAGTACTTC.

The CDR3 is CASRPLSTGELFF. The CDR3 DNA is TGTGCCAGTCGCCCCCTATCGACCGGGGAGCTGTTTTTT. This chain connects TRBV19 to TRBJ2-2; D call uncertain. The CDR3 contains 13 residues. Trimming took 8 bases from V and 5 from J, leaving 12 bases between them. The germline CDR1 and CDR2 sequences are LNHDA and SQIVND (reference sequence).

This sequence joins TRBV7-3 and TRBJ2-2; weak D call: TRBD2 (7 bases). Germline-derived CDR1 and CDR2 are SGHTA and FQGTGA. V shed 5 bases and J shed 4 bases, with 29 bases lying between them. The CDR3 is made up of 20 amino acids. The CDR3 DNA sequence: TGTGCCAGCAGCCCATGGGGGGGCACCGGGTCCCTTACGGGCACCGGGGAGCTGTTTTTT. Encoded protein: CASSPWGGTGSLTGTGELFF.

The chain joins TRBV28 to TRBJ2-7; the D call may be TRBD1 or TRBD2 (5 bases each). Trimming removed 5 bases from V and 2 bases from J, with 10 bases in between. Germline assignment: CDR1 MDHEN and CDR2 SYDVKM. The CDR3 contains 13 residues. As DNA, the CDR3 is TGTGCCAGCAGTCGGGACCGAACCTACGAGCAGTACTTC. This sequence encodes CASSRDRTYEQYF.

The chain is built from TRBV7-2 and TRBJ1-2; tentatively, D is TRBD1 (6 bases). The V gene lost 1 base and the J gene lost 4 bases, with 16 bases spanning the gap. Germline loops: CDR1 SGHTA, CDR2 FQGNSA. CDR3 size: 16 residues. The CDR3 coding sequence is TGTGCCAGCAGCTTAGTCCTACTTTTGGGGGCCTATGGCTACACCTTC. Encoded protein: CASSLVLLLGAYGYTF.

The chain employs TRBV7-9 and TRBJ1-1, with TRBD1 matching 11 bases. This CDR3 has 16 residues. The V segment lost 5 bases and the J segment 3 bases; nucleotides outside the gene matches: 8. Germline assignment: CDR1 SEHNR and CDR2 FQNEAQ (reference sequence). CDR3: CASSPRPGQGDTEAFF. CDR3 nucleotides: TGTGCCAGCAGCCCTAGACCGGGACAGGGGGACACTGAAGCTTTCTTT.

The rearrangement joins TRBV5-5 to TRBJ1-1, with 8 nucleotides matching TRBD1. The V gene's germline CDR1 is SGHKS and CDR2 YYEKEE (reference sequence). The CDR3 extends over 14 amino acids. J was trimmed by 2 bases and V by 4 bases; bases with no gene match: 4. The CDR3 DNA is TGTGCCAGCAGCCGGGGACAGGCCAACACTGAAGCTTTCTTT. Encoded protein: CASSRGQANTEAFF.

This rearrangement joins TRBV30 to TRBJ2-2; D possibly uses TRBD1 or TRBD2 (5 bases each). The V gene lost 3 bases and the J gene lost 4 bases, with 9 bases spanning the gap. The germline V gene has CDR1 GTSNPN and CDR2 SVGIG (reference sequence). This CDR3 region has 13 residues. Here the CDR3 reads CAWSRGPTGELFF. DNA of the CDR3: TGTGCCTGGAGCCGGGGCCCCACCGGGGAGCTGTTTTTT.

This sequence joins TRBV25-1 and TRBJ2-7, with D possibly being TRBD1 (5 bases). The length of the CDR3 is 14 residues. Per germline, CDR1 MGHDK and CDR2 SYGVNS. Trimming removed 2 bases at V and 4 bases at J, with 12 bases between. CDR3 region: CASSEVGQWYEQYF. CDR3 DNA sequence: TGTGCCAGCAGTGAAGTGGGGCAGTGGTACGAGCAGTACTTC.

The V call is TRBV6-5, the J call TRBJ1-2; D is ambiguous. Between the trimmed V and J ends, which lost 4 bases and 3 bases, there was a span of 9 bases. CDR3 length: 13 amino acids. The germline CDR1 and CDR2 sequences are MNHEY and SVGAGI. In nucleotides, the CDR3 is TGTGCCAGCAGTTTCAGGAGGGACTATGGCTACACCTTC. It translates to CASSFRRDYGYTF.

V usage is TRBV10-3 and J usage is TRBJ2-5; the D gene could be TRBD1 or TRBD2 (5 bases each). V lost 10 bases, J lost 5 bases, and 20 bases lay in between. The germline V gene has CDR1 ENHRY and CDR2 SYGVKD. This CDR3 region has 14 residues. The CDR3 nucleotides are TGTGCCAGCAGGTGGGGGAGCCTCCGGGAGACCCAGTACTTC. Translating gives CASRWGSLRETQYF.

The J gene is TRBJ1-4, the V gene TRBV28; D remains unclear. This CDR3 has 15 residues. Germline loops: CDR1 MDHEN, CDR2 SYDVKM. The V end lost 2 bases, the J end lost 6 bases, and 13 bases lay between the germline ends. CDR3 sequence: CASSLRARSYEKLFF. The DNA of the CDR3 is TGTGCCAGCAGTTTAAGGGCGCGGAGTTATGAAAAACTGTTTTTT.

J is TRBJ2-5 and V is TRBV25-1; 7 bases match TRBD1. Germline assignment: CDR1 MGHDK and CDR2 SYGVNS. The V gene end was trimmed by 8 bases and the J gene end by 1 base; junction bases not matched to a gene: 1. The CDR3 contains 12 residues. The CDR3 DNA is TGTGCCAGCGGGACAGCCCAAGAGACCCAGTACTTC. Translating gives CASGTAQETQYF.

This CDR3 is CASKRVGTGRHYEQYF. CDR3 sequence (DNA): TGCGCCAGCAAGCGGGTGGGGACAGGGCGTCACTACGAGCAGTACTTC. This sequence joins TRBV4-3 and TRBJ2-7, with 9 nucleotides matching TRBD1. CDR1 is LGHNA and CDR2 is YSLEER in the germline V gene. The CDR3 contains 16 residues. The V segment lost 7 bases and the J segment 3 bases; nucleotides outside the gene matches: 13.

This clone was seen a single time. The rearrangement uses TRBV5-1 and TRBJ1-5; unclear D gene. Looked up from germline, CDR1 is SGHRS and CDR2 is YFSETQ. The CDR3 sequence is 14 residues long. Trimming took 0 bases from V and 5 from J, leaving 9 bases between them. The CDR3 coding sequence is TGCGCCAGCAGCTTGGCCGGGAGGGATCAGCCCCAGCATTTT. It encodes CASSLAGRDQPQHF.